The rows below give T cell receptor beta chains drawn from one sample of a study of cytomegalovirus exposure and HLA in healthy donors. The repertoire was sequenced with immunoSEQ multiplex PCR; TCRdb's copy has only in-frame clones and lacks some. The table lists some 150,000 clones, roughly three quarters of them singletons. The source material was PBMCs. Receptors originate from a middle-aged woman in good health and CMV-seronegative. The CDR3 runs from the conserved cysteine through the conserved F or W. The D gene is left open where the match is weak. Not all rows give a size; the values are once, few, many and, for expanded clones, a class.

cdr3_length | j_call | d_call | clone_size | v_call | cdr3_nt | cdr3_aa
14 | TRBJ2-1 | TRBD2 | - | TRBV6-5 | TGTGCCAGCAGTTACTCGCGCGGGGGGAATGAGCAGTTCTTC | CASSYSRGGNEQFF
15 | TRBJ1-1 | - | - | TRBV6-1 | TGTGCCAGCAGTGAGTTGGCAGGGAAAAGTCTTGGAGCTTTCTTT | CASSELAGKSLGAFF
16 | TRBJ1-5 | - | - | TRBV7-9 | TGTGCCAGCAGCTTAGATGAGACTCGAATCGATCAGCCCCAGCATTTT | CASSLDETRIDQPQHF
15 | TRBJ2-3 | TRBD2 | - | TRBV7-3 | TGTGCCAGCAGCCGTCTAGCGGGGGTCACAGATACGCAGTATTTT | CASSRLAGVTDTQYF
15 | TRBJ1-2 | - | - | TRBV18 | TGTGCCAGCTCACCACAGTCACAGGGCAACTATGGCTACACCTTC | CASSPQSQGNYGYTF
13 | TRBJ1-5 | - | - | TRBV6-6 | TGTGCCAGCAGTTACTCGAACCGGGGGCCCCAGCATTTT | CASSYSNRGPQHF
13 | TRBJ1-1 | - | - | TRBV10-3 | TGTGCCATCAGTGGAGGGATGAACACTGAAGCTTTCTTT | CAISGGMNTEAFF
13 | TRBJ1-2 | TRBD1 | once | TRBV27 | TGTGCCAGCAGTTCCACAGGGGGCTATGGCTACACCTTC | CASSSTGGYGYTF
14 | TRBJ2-6 | - | - | TRBV27 | TGTGCCAGCAGTTTATCAGCCGGGGCCAACGTCCTGACTTTC | CASSLSAGANVLTF
15 | TRBJ2-3 | - | - | TRBV5-5 | TGTGCCAGCAGCTTACGACGGACTAGCACAGATACGCAGTATTTT | CASSLRRTSTDTQYF
15 | TRBJ2-5 | TRBD2 | - | TRBV9 | TGTGCCAGCAGCGTATTAGCGGGGGGGCCGGAGACCCAGTACTTC | CASSVLAGGPETQYF
13 | TRBJ1-2 | - | - | TRBV7-9 | TGTGCCAGCAGCTTTGGGGGTCGGGGGGGCTACACCTTC | CASSFGGRGGYTF
14 | TRBJ1-6 | TRBD1 | - | TRBV9 | TGTGCCAGCAGCGTATCACAGGGGGTTTCACCCCTCCACTTT | CASSVSQGVSPLHF
13 | TRBJ1-2 | - | - | TRBV7-8 | TGTGCCAGCAGCTTAGGGCAGATCTATGGCTACACCTTC | CASSLGQIYGYTF
13 | TRBJ2-5 | TRBD2 | - | TRBV5-1 | TGCGCCAGCAGCTTGGTAGCGGGGGGGACCCAGTACTTC | CASSLVAGGTQYF
13 | TRBJ1-4 | TRBD1 | once | TRBV18 | TGTGCCAGCTCACCAGGACAGGGTGGAGAACTGTTTTTT | CASSPGQGGELFF
15 | TRBJ1-6 | - | once | TRBV9 | TGTGCCAGCAGCGATTCCTGGGAGGTCCGCTCACCCCTCCACTTT | CASSDSWEVRSPLHF
15 | TRBJ2-1 | - | - | TRBV5-1 | TGCGCCAGCAGCTTTGAACTAGGAGGAAACAATGAGCAGTTCTTC | CASSFELGGNNEQFF
12 | TRBJ1-1 | - | - | TRBV29-1 | TGCAGCGTTGGGGCGCAGAACACTGAAGCTTTCTTT | CSVGAQNTEAFF
14 | TRBJ2-3 | TRBD2 | - | TRBV27 | TGTGCCACTGGCCCTAGCGGGGGGGCTAATACGCAGTATTTT | CATGPSGGANTQYF
13 | TRBJ2-5 | TRBD2 | - | TRBV19 | TGTGCCAGTAGGTCGGGGGGGGAAGAGACCCAGTACTTC | CASRSGGEETQYF